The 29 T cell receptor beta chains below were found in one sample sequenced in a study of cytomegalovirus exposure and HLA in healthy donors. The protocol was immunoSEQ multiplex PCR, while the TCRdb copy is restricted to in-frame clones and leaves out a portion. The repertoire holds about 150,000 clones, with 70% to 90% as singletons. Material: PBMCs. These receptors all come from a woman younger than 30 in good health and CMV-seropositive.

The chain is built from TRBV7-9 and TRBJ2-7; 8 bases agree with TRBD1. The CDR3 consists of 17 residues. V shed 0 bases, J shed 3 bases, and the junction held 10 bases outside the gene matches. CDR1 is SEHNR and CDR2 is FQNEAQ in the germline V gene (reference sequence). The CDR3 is CASSLALWTGTLYEQYF. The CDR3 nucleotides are TGTGCCAGCAGCTTAGCTTTATGGACAGGGACCCTCTACGAGCAGTACTTC.

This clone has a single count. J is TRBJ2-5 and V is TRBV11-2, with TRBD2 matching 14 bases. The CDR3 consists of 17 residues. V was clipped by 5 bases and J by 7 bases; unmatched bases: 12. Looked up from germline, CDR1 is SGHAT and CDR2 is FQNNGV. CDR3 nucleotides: TGTGCCAGCAGCCCGGCGACTAGCGGGAGGGCCTGGGGGACCCAGTACTTC. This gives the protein CASSPATSGRAWGTQYF.

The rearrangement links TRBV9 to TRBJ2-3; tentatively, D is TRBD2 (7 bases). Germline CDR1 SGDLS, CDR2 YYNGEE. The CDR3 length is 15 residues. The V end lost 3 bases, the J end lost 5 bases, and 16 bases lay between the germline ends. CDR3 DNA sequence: TGTGCCAGCAGCGCCGGTAGGGGGGGGCAAGATACGCAGTATTTT. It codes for CASSAGRGGQDTQYF.

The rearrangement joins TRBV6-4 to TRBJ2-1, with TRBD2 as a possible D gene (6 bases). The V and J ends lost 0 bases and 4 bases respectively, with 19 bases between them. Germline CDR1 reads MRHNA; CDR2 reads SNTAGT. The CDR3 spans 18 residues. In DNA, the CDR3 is TGTGCCAGCAGTGACTCGACGGCGGGGCCCGGGGGTTACAATGAGCAGTTCTTC. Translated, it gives CASSDSTAGPGGYNEQFF.

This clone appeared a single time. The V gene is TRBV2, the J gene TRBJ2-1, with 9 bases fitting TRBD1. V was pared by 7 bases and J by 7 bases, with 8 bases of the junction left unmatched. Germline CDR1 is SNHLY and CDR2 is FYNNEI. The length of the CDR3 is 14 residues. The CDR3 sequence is CASTPGQGWNEQFF. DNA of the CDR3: TGTGCCAGCACCCCGGGACAGGGATGGAATGAGCAGTTCTTC.

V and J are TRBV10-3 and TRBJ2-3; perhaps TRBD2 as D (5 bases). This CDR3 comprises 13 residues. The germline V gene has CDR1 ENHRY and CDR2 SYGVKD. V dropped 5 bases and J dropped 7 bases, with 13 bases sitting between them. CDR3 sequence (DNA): TGTGCCATCAGTCCCGAGGGTGAGAATACGCAGTATTTT. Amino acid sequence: CAISPEGENTQYF.

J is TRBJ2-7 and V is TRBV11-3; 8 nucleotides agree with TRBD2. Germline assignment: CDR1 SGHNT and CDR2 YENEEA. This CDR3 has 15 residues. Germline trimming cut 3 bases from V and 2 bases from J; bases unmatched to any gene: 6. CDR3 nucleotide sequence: TGTGCCAGCAGCTTTTTAACGGGAGGGCCCTACGAGCAGTACTTC. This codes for CASSFLTGGPYEQYF. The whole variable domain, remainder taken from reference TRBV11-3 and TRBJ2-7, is EAGVVQSPRYKIIEKKQPVAFWCNPISGHNTLYWYLQNLGQGPELLIRYENEEAVDDSQLPKDRFSAERLKGVDSTLKIQPAELGDSAVYLCASSFLTGGPYEQYFGPGTRLTVT.

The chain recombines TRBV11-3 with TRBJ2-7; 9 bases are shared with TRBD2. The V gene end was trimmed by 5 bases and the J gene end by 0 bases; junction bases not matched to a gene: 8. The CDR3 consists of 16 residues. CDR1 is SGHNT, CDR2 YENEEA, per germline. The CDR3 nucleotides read TGTGCCAGCAGCCGACGAGCGGGAGGCCTCTCCTACGAGCAGTACTTC. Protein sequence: CASSRRAGGLSYEQYF. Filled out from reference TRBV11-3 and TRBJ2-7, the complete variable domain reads EAGVVQSPRYKIIEKKQPVAFWCNPISGHNTLYWYLQNLGQGPELLIRYENEEAVDDSQLPKDRFSAERLKGVDSTLKIQPAELGDSAVYLCASSRRAGGLSYEQYFGPGTRLTVT.

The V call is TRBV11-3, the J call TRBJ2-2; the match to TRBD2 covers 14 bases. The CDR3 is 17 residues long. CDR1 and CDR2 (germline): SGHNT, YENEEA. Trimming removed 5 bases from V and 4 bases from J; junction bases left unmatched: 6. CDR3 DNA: TGTGCCAGCAGCCCCGGGACTAGCGGGGGCGCCACCGGGGAGCTGTTTTTT. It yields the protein CASSPGTSGGATGELFF.

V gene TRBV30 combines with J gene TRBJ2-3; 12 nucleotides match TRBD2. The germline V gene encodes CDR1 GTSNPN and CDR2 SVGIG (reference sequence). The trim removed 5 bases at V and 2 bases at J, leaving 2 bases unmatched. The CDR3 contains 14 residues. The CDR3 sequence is CAWGLAGYTDTQYF. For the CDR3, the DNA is TGTGCCTGGGGACTAGCGGGGTACACAGATACGCAGTATTTT.

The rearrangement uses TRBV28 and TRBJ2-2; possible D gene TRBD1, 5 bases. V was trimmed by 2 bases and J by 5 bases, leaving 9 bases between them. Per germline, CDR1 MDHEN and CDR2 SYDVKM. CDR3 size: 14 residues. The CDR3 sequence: CASSLRQTTGELFF. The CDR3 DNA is TGTGCCAGCAGTTTAAGACAGACGACCGGGGAGCTGTTTTTT.

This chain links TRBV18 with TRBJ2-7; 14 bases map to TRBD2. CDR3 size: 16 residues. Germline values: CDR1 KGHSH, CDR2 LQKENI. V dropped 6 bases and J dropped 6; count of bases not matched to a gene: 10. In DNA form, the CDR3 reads TGTGCCAGCTCTCTCAAGGGACTAGCGGGAGTTGGCGAGCAGTACTTC. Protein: CASSLKGLAGVGEQYF.

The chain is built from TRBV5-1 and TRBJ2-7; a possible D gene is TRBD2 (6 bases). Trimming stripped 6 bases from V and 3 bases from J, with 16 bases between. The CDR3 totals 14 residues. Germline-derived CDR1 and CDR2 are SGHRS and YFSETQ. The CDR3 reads CASKDTSTDYEQYF. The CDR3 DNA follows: TGCGCCAGCAAGGATACTAGCACCGACTACGAGCAGTACTTC.

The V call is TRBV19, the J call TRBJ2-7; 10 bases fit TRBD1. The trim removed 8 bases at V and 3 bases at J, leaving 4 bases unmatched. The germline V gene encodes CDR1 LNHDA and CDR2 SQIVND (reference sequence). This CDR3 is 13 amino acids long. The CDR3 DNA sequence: TGTGCCAGTTCTGGGGACAGGGGCTACGAGCAGTACTTC. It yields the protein CASSGDRGYEQYF.

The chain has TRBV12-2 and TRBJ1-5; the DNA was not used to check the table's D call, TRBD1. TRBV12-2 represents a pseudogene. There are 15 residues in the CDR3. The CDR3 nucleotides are TGTGCAAGTCGCTTAGTGGACGCTAAGGGGCAGCCCCAGCATTTT. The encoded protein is CASRLVDAKGQPQHF.

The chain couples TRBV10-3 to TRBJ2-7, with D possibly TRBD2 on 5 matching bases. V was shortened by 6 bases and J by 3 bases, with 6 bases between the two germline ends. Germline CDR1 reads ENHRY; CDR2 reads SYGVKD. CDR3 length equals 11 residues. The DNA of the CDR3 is TGTGCCATCAGAACTAGCTACGAGCAGTACTTC. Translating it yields CAIRTSYEQYF.

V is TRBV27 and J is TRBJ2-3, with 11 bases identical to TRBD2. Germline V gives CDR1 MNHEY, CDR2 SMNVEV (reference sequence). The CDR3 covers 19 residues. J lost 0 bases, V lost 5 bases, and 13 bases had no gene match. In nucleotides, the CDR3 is TGTGCCAGCAGTAGGACTAGCGGGCGCATCGATCATAGCACAGATACGCAGTATTTT. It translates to CASSRTSGRIDHSTDTQYF.

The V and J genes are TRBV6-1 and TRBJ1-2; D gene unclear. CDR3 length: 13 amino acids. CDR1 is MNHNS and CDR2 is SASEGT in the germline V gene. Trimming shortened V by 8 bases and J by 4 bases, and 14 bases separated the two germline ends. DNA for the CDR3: TGTGCCAGCTCGATGGAGGGCACCTATGGCTACACCTTC. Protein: CASSMEGTYGYTF.

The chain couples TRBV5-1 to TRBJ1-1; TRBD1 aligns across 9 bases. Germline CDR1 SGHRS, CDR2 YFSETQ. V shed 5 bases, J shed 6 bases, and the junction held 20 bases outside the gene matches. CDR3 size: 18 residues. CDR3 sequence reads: CASRVGGQGVGRLAEAFF. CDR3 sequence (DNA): TGCGCCAGCAGGGTTGGGGGACAGGGTGTCGGGAGATTGGCTGAAGCTTTCTTT.

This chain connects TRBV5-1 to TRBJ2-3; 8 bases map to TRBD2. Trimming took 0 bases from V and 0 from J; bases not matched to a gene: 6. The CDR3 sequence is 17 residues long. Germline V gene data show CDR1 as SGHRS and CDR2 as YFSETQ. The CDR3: CASSLERLASSTDTQYF. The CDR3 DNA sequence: TGCGCCAGCAGCTTGGAAAGACTAGCGTCAAGCACAGATACGCAGTATTTT.

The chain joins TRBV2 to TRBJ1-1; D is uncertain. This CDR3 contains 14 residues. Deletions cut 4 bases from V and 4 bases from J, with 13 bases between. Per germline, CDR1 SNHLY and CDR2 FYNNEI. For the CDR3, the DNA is TGTGCCAGCAGTGTTCTTCGAGGTGCCACTGAAGCTTTCTTT. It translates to CASSVLRGATEAFF.

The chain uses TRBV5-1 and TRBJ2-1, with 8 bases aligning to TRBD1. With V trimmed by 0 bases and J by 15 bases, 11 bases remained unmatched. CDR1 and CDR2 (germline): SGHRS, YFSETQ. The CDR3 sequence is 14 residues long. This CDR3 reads CASSLGTGLSKGFF. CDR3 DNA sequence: TGCGCCAGCAGCTTGGGGACAGGGCTCTCAAAGGGGTTCTTC.

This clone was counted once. The CDR3 is CASSQDVGTRSYEQYF. In DNA, the CDR3 is TGCGCCAGCAGCCAAGACGTCGGGACAAGATCCTACGAGCAGTACTTC. The chain joins TRBV4-3 to TRBJ2-7, with a weak D call TRBD1 (6 bases). Germline-derived CDR1 and CDR2 are LGHNA and YSLEER. V lost 0 bases to trimming and J lost 1 base, with 13 bases between them. This CDR3 has 16 residues.

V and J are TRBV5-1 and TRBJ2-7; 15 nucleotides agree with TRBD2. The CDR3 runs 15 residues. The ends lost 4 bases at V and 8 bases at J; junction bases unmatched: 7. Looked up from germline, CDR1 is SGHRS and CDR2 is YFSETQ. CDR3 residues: CASSGGLAGGPQQYF. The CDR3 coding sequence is TGCGCCAGCAGCGGCGGACTAGCGGGAGGGCCTCAGCAGTACTTC. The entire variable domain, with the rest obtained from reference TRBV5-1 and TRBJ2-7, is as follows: KAGVTQTPRYLIKTRGQQVTLSCSPISGHRSVSWYQQTPGQGLQFLFEYFSETQRNKGNFPGRFSGRQFSNSRSEMNVSTLELGDSALYLCASSGGLAGGPQQYFGPGTRLTVT.

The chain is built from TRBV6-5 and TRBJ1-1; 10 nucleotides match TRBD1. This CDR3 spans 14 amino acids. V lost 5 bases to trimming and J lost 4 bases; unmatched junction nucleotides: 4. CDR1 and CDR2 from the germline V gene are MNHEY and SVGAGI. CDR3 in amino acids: CASSPGQGFTEAFF. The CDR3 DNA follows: TGTGCCAGCAGTCCGGGACAGGGGTTCACTGAAGCTTTCTTT.

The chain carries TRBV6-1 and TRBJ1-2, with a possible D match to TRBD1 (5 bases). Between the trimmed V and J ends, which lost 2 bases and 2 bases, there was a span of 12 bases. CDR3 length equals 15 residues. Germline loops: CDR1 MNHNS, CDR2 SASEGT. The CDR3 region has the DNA TGTGCCAGCAGTGAACCGGGACTCACGAACTATGGCTACACCTTC. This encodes CASSEPGLTNYGYTF.

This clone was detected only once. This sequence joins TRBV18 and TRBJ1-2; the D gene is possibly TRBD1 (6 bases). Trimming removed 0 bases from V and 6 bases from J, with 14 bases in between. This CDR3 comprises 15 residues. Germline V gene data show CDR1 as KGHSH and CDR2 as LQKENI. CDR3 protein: CASSPPSLQGNGYTF. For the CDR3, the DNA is TGTGCCAGCTCACCACCGTCATTACAGGGCAATGGCTACACCTTC.

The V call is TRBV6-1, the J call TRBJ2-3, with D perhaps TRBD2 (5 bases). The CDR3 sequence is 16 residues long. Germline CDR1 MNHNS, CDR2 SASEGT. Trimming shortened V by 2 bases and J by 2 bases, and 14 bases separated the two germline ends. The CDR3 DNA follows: TGTGCCAGCAGTGAATTTCGGGGTTTCCTCACAGATACGCAGTATTTT. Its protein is CASSEFRGFLTDTQYF.

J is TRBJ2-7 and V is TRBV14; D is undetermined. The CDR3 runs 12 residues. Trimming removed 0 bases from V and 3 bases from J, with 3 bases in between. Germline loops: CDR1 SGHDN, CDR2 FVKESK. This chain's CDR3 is CASSQEYYEQYF. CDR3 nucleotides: TGTGCCAGCAGCCAAGAATACTACGAGCAGTACTTC.